The 5 T cell receptor beta chains in this list originate from one sample, sequenced in a study of cytomegalovirus exposure and HLA in healthy donors. The PCR was carried out with 60 Vbeta primers and 13 Jbeta primers. Clones were sequenced by immunoSEQ multiplex PCR, and TCRdb holds only the in-frame ones, with some missing. The sample has over 95,000 clones, 70% to 85% seen once. Sequenced sample: PBMCs. The receptor source for this set is a man aged 35 to 55 in good health and CMV-seropositive.

The J gene is TRBJ1-5, the V gene TRBV27; D is ambiguous. The CDR3 totals 12 residues. The germline V gene encodes CDR1 MNHEY and CDR2 SMNVEV (reference sequence). Trimming stripped 5 bases from V and 4 bases from J, with 6 bases between. DNA for the CDR3: TGTGCCAGCAGTAGCCGGAATCAGCCCCAGCATTTT. It encodes CASSSRNQPQHF.

In this sample, this clone turned up a few times. The rearrangement uses TRBV7-8 and TRBJ2-7, with TRBD1 matching 9 bases. This CDR3 is 12 amino acids long. V was clipped by 5 bases and J by 6 bases; unmatched bases: 2. The germline gives CDR1 SGHVS, CDR2 FQNEAQ. CDR3: CASSLDRGEQYF. CDR3 DNA: TGTGCCAGCAGCCTGGACAGGGGCGAGCAGTACTTC.

The chain recombines TRBV11-2 with TRBJ1-1, with 7 bases identical to TRBD1. The germline gives CDR1 SGHAT, CDR2 FQNNGV. V gave up 8 bases and J gave up 1 base; unmatched junction bases: 22. The CDR3 extends over 19 amino acids. The CDR3 sequence is CASRGGGAFGFGENTEAFF. The CDR3 nucleotides are TGTGCCAGCCGCGGAGGGGGCGCATTTGGTTTCGGCGAGAACACTGAAGCTTTCTTT.

For the CDR3, the DNA is TGCGCCAGCAGTTACCTGCCGCGTAGGGGGCGGGGGGTTGAGCAGTTCTTC. Encoded protein: CASSYLPRRGRGVEQFF. The chain carries TRBV5-1 and TRBJ2-1, with D possibly matching TRBD2 (8 bases). CDR3 length: 17 amino acids. CDR1 and CDR2 from the germline V gene are SGHRS and YFSETQ. V lost 5 bases to trimming and J lost 9 bases, with 27 bases between them.

The table lists this clone with a few counts. The chain recombines TRBV5-6 with TRBJ2-4; 11 nucleotides match TRBD2. V dropped 0 bases and J dropped 7; count of bases not matched to a gene: 9. CDR1 and CDR2 (germline): SGHDT, YYEEEE. The CDR3 is 17 amino acids. CDR3 protein: CASSLGLRSSGGNIQYF. CDR3 in DNA: TGTGCCAGCAGCTTGGGCCTTAGGTCTAGCGGGGGGAACATTCAGTACTTC.